A selection of T cell receptor beta chains follows, all from one sample in a study of cytomegalovirus exposure and HLA in healthy donors. Libraries were prepared by immunoSEQ multiplex PCR; TCRdb keeps only in-frame clonotypes and omits some of them. Here the sample spans 200,000 or so clones, nearly 80% being singletons. Sequencing input: PBMCs. The receptors come from a man aged 18 to 29 in good health and CMV-seronegative. Each CDR3 is given with its conserved first and last residue. The D gene is left open where the match is weak. A row's size may be missing; if present it is once, few, many or a size class.

D gene	V gene	clone size	J gene	CDR3 DNA	CDR3 protein
TRBD2	TRBV4-2	.	TRBJ2-3	TGTGCCAGCAGCCAAGGGTCGGGGGGGACCACAGATACGCAGTATTTT	CASSQGSGGTTDTQYF
TRBD1	TRBV5-4	.	TRBJ1-4	TGTGCCAGCAGCTTGTCGGGACAGGGAGGGGCAACTAATGAAAAACTGTTTTTT	CASSLSGQGGATNEKLFF
TRBD1	TRBV4-2	.	TRBJ1-1	TGTGCCAGCAGCCAAGACCACAGGGGGAACACTGAAGCTTTCTTT	CASSQDHRGNTEAFF
TRBD1	TRBV9	few	TRBJ1-6	TGTGCCAGCAGCGTAGACAGGGGGCGTAATTCACCCCTCCACTTT	CASSVDRGRNSPLHF
.	TRBV6-5	.	TRBJ1-1	TGTGCCAGCAGTCGGGGGATAGGAACTGAAGCTTTCTTT	CASSRGIGTEAFF
TRBD1	TRBV7-2	.	TRBJ2-5	TGTGCCAGCAGCTCAACAGGGGTTGTCGAGACCCAGTACTTC	CASSSTGVVETQYF
TRBD1	TRBV7-2	.	TRBJ1-1	TGTGCCAGCAGCTTAGTAAGGGGGCGTTTGAACACTGAAGCTTTCTTT	CASSLVRGRLNTEAFF
TRBD1	TRBV30	.	TRBJ1-1	TGTGCCTGGAGTGTATGGGGAACAGGGGGGAACACTGAAGCTTTCTTT	CAWSVWGTGGNTEAFF
TRBD2	TRBV11-1	.	TRBJ2-7	TGTGCCAGCAGCTTAGAACTAGCGGGGTTCTACGAGCAGTACTTC	CASSLELAGFYEQYF
.	TRBV18	.	TRBJ2-7	TGTGCCAGCTCACCACCTGCCGGGGGATCGGGCGAGCAGTACTTC	CASSPPAGGSGEQYF
.	TRBV30	once	TRBJ1-5	TGTGCCTGGAGTGTACTCCAGGGGAGCAATCAGCCCCAGCATTTT	CAWSVLQGSNQPQHF
TRBD1	TRBV6-6	.	TRBJ2-7	TGTGCCAGCAGCCGACCCACAGCGGGACAGGGGGAGCAGTACTTC	CASSRPTAGQGEQYF
.	TRBV6-5	.	TRBJ1-1	TGTGCCAGCAGTTATTCGACTGGGGGCGGTAGGACTTTCTTT	CASSYSTGGGRTFF
TRBD2	TRBV6-5	.	TRBJ2-1	TGTGCCAGCAGTCTAGCGGGAGTGGGGAATGAGCAGTTCTTC	CASSLAGVGNEQFF
TRBD1	TRBV5-1	.	TRBJ2-7	TGCGCCAGCAGCTCGGGACAGGGATCTTACGAGCAGTACTTC	CASSSGQGSYEQYF
TRBD2	TRBV27	.	TRBJ2-1	TGTGCCAGCAGTTCCGGAAGCGGGGCCCCACACAATGAGCAGTTCTTC	CASSSGSGAPHNEQFF
TRBD1	TRBV6-5	.	TRBJ1-6	TGTGCCTGCCGGGACAGCTATAATTCACCCCTCCACTTT	CACRDSYNSPLHF
TRBD1	TRBV5-6	once	TRBJ2-7	TGTGCCAGCAGCCGGGACAGGGATAACTACGAGCAGTACTTC	CASSRDRDNYEQYF
.	TRBV6-5	.	TRBJ2-3	TGTGCCAGCAGTTACTCGAAATGGTCCGCGGATACGCAGTATTTT	CASSYSKWSADTQYF
.	TRBV7-6	.	TRBJ1-6	TGTGCCAGCAGCTTAGCTGGAGAGAGCTCCTATAATTCACCCCTCCACTTT	CASSLAGESSYNSPLHF
TRBD1	TRBV6-5	few	TRBJ2-7	TGTGCCAGCAGTTCACCCGGACAGGGCCACTACGAGCAGTACTTC	CASSSPGQGHYEQYF
TRBD1	TRBV10-3	.	TRBJ2-7	TGTGCCATCAGAGGGACAGATACCGCCTACGAGCAGTACTTC	CAIRGTDTAYEQYF
TRBD1	TRBV7-2	.	TRBJ2-7	TGTGCCAGCAGCTTAGGGGGGACAGGTCAAAACTACGAGCAGTACTTC	CASSLGGTGQNYEQYF
.	TRBV7-6	.	TRBJ2-2	TGTGTTACCCGCCCGGACACCGGGGAGCTGTTTTTT	CVTRPDTGELFF
TRBD2	TRBV7-8	.	TRBJ2-1	TGTGCCAGCAGCGCCCACCCCTGGACTAGCGGGGGGATCGCACATGAGCAGTTCTTC	CASSAHPWTSGGIAHEQFF
.	TRBV7-2	.	TRBJ2-5	TGTGCCAGCAGCTTAGAGGCCAGGGACTTCCAAGAGACCCAGTACTTC	CASSLEARDFQETQYF
TRBD1	TRBV30	.	TRBJ1-2	TGTGCCTGGAACAGGGGGGACTATGGCTACACCTTC	CAWNRGDYGYTF
.	TRBV7-6	few	TRBJ2-2	TGTGCCAGCAGCACGGGACTTAACACCGGGGAGCTGTTTTTT	CASSTGLNTGELFF
.	TRBV5-6	.	TRBJ2-2	TGTGCCAGCAGCTTCGGGCGGGTGAACACCGGGGAGCTGTTTTTT	CASSFGRVNTGELFF
.	TRBV14	.	TRBJ2-5	TGTGCCAGCAGCCAAGAGACCGTGTGGGCCAGCCAAGAGACCCAGTACTTC	CASSQETVWASQETQYF